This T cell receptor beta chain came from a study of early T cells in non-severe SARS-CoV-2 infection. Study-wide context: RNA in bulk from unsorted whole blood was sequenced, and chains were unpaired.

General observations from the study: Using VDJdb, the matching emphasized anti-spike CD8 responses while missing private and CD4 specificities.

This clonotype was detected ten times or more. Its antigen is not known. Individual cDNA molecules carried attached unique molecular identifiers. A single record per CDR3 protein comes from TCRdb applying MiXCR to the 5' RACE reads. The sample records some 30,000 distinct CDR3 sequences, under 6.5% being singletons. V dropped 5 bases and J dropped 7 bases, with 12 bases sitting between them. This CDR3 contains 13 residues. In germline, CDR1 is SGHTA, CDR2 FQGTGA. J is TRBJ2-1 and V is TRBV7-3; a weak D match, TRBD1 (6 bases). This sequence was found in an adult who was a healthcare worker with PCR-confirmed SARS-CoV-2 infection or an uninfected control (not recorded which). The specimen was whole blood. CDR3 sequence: CASSARDINEQFF. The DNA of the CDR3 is TGTGCCAGCAGCGCCCGGGACATAAATGAGCAGTTCTTC.